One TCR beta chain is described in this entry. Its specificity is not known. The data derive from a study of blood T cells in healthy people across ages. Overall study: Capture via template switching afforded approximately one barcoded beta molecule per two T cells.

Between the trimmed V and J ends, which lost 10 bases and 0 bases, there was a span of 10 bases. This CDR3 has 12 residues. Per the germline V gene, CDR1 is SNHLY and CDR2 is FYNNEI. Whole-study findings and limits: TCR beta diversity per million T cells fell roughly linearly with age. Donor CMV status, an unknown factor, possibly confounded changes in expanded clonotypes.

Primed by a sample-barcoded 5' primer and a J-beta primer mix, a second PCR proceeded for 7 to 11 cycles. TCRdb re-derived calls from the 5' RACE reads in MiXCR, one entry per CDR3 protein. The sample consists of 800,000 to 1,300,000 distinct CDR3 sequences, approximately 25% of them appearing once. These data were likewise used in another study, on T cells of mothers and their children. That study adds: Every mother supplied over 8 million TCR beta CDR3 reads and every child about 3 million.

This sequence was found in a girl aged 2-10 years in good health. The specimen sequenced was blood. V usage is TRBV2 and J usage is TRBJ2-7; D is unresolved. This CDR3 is CAIDTDSYEQYF. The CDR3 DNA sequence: TGTGCCATAGACACAGACTCCTACGAGCAGTACTTC.